The sequence of this TCR beta chain was determined in a study of blood T cell repertoires in COVID-19. In regard to this clone: This sample also contains other DNA sequences that code for the same CDR3.

The CDR3 sequence is 11 residues long. V shed 5 bases and J shed 2 bases, with 3 bases lying between them. Germline V gene lookup returns CDR1 LNHDA and CDR2 SQIVND (reference sequence). Profiling relied on immunoSEQ multiplex PCR, and the TCRdb table lists in-frame clones only, not all of them. The data show hundreds of thousands of clones, roughly nine tenths seen once. V and J are TRBV19 and TRBJ2-5; unclear D gene. The sequenced sample consisted of peripheral blood. The source is a woman aged 30 to 39 with COVID-19, enrolled during active disease. The CDR3 coding sequence is TGTGCCAGTAGTTCTCAAGAGACCCAGTACTTC. Encoded protein: CASSSQETQYF.